The 3 T cell receptor beta chains in this list originate from one sample, sequenced in a study of T cells in Graves' hyperthyroidism and ophthalmopathy. Template material for amplifying TCR beta CDR3 regions consisted of RNA transcripts. TCR CDR3 underwent first-round RT-PCR with the HTBI primer set. TCRdb re-called the multiplex PCR reads with MiXCR, one entry per CDR3 protein. The sample shows roughly 720,000 distinct CDR3 sequences, roughly a sixth of them seen only once. Input material: blood. These TCRs come from a man aged 50-60 years with Graves' hyperthyroidism.

The chain links TRBV5-1 to TRBJ2-2; D remains ambiguous. V gave up 2 bases and J gave up 7 bases, with 9 bases separating them. There are 13 residues in the CDR3. The germline CDR1 and CDR2 sequences are SGHRS and YFSETQ. CDR3 protein: CASSFDWRGELFF. The CDR3 DNA follows: TGCGCCAGCAGCTTTGATTGGCGCGGGGAGCTGTTTTTT.

This clonotype was seen a single time. The J gene is TRBJ2-1, the V gene TRBV6-2 or TRBV6-3; 10 bases fit TRBD2. Germline V lookup: CDR1 MNHEY, CDR2 SVGEGT. The CDR3 totals 16 residues. The V segment lost 6 bases and the J segment 2 bases; nucleotides outside the gene matches: 7. CDR3: CASSLRGTSAYNEQFF. CDR3 bases: TGTGCCAGCAGCCTGCGGGGGACTAGCGCCTACAATGAGCAGTTCTTC.

This clonotype was counted ten times or more. The J gene is TRBJ2-3, the V gene TRBV28, with 9 bases identical to TRBD2. Trimming took 3 bases from V and 6 from J; bases not matched to a gene: 7. The CDR3 contains 15 residues. CDR1 is MDHEN and CDR2 is SYDVKM in the germline V gene. In nucleotides, the CDR3 is TGTGCCAGCAGTTTTTCTAGCGGGATAGGCGATACGCAGTATTTT. Translated: CASSFSSGIGDTQYF.